This T cell receptor beta chain is drawn from a study of blood T cell repertoires in COVID-19. Per the original methods: For nucleated cells, counts were estimated from reference gene primer amplification. Data came from immunoSEQ multiplex PCR; TCRdb stores just in-frame clones and leaves some out. That table supplies the V and J calls and clone size; D and trimming were determined from the DNA. The table records more than 100,000 clones, approximately 89% of them present only once. The CDR3 sequence is 14 residues long. CDR1 and CDR2 from the germline V gene are MNHEY and SVGAGI. After removal of 6 bases from V and 7 bases from J, the junction contained 7 bases not matched to a gene.

The sequencing input was peripheral blood. The sequence was collected from a woman aged 80 or over in a cohort sampled during active COVID-19. The rearrangement uses TRBV6-5 and TRBJ1-5; 9 nucleotides agree with TRBD1. DNA for the CDR3: TGTGCCAGCAGCCGGGACAGGGCAAGACAGCCCCAGCATTTT. Protein product: CASSRDRARQPQHF.